This T cell receptor (beta chain) is from a study of shared clonotypes between healthy human individuals. Data came from immunoSEQ multiplex PCR; TCRdb stores just in-frame clones and leaves some out. This repertoire shows approximately 500,000 clones, roughly 80% found once; its top ten account for roughly an eighth. The CDR3 loop spans 16 amino acids. Germline CDR1 LGHNA, CDR2 YSLEER. The junction had 6 bases not matched to a gene; V was cut back by 1 base and J by 3 bases. Sequencing was done on a sample of PBMCs. The origin of this receptor is a woman between 35 and 50 years old in good health. Some clones in this sample may be carry-over from other donors' samples. V gene TRBV4-3 combines with J gene TRBJ1-3; 7 nucleotides align to TRBD1. The CDR3: CASSQAPTGFGNTIYF. The CDR3 region has the DNA TGCGCCAGCAGCCAAGCCCCGACAGGGTTTGGAAACACCATATATTTT.